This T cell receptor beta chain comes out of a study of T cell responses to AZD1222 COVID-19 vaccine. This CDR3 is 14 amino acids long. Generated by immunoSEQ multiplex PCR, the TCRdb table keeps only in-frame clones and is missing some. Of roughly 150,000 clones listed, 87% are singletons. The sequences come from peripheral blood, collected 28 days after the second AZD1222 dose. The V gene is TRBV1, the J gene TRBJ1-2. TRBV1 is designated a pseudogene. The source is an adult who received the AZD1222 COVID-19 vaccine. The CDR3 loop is CSRSLKGNSGGYTF. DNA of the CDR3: TGCAGCCGCAGCCTAAAAGGGAATTCGGGGGGCTACACCTTC.